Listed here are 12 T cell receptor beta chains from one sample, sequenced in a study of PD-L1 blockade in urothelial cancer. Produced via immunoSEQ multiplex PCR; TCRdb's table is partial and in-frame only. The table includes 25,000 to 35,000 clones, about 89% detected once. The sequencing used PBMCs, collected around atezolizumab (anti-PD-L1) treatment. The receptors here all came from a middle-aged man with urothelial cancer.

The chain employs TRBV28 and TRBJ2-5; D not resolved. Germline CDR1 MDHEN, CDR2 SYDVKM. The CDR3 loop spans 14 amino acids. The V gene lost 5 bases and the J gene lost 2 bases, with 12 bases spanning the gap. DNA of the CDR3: TGTGCCAGCAGTCCCCGTTACGAGCAAGAGACCCAGTACTTC. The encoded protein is CASSPRYEQETQYF.

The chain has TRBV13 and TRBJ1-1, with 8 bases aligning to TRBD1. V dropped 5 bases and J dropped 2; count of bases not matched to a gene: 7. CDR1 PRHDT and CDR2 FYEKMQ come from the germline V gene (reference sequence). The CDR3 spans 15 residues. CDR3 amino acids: CASSTNTGGNTEAFF. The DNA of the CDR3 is TGTGCCAGCAGCACCAACACAGGGGGAAACACTGAAGCTTTCTTT. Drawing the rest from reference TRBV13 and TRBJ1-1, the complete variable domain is AAGVIQSPRHLIKEKRETATLKCYPIPRHDTVYWYQQGPGQDPQFLISFYEKMQSDKGSIPDRFSAQQFSDYHSELNMSSLELGDSALYFCASSTNTGGNTEAFFGQGTRLTVV.

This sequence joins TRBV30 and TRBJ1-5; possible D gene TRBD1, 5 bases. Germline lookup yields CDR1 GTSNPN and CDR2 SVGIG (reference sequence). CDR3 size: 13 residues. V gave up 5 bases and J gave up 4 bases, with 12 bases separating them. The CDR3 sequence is CAWDIGGNQPQHF. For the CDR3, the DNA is TGTGCCTGGGACATCGGGGGAAATCAGCCCCAGCATTTT.

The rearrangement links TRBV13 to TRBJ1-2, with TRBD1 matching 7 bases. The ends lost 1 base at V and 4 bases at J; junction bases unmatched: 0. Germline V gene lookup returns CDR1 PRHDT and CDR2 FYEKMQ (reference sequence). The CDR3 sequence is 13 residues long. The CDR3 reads CASSLEGAYGYTF. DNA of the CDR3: TGTGCCAGCAGCTTAGAGGGGGCCTATGGCTACACCTTC.

CDR3 sequence reads: CASSSPTSGGSYEQYF. CDR3 nucleotides: TGTGCCAGCAGCTCGCCAACTAGCGGGGGGTCCTACGAGCAGTACTTC. The gene calls are TRBV7-9 and TRBJ2-7, with 12 positions matching TRBD2. Germline CDR1 is SEHNR and CDR2 is FQNEAQ (reference sequence). This CDR3 comprises 16 residues. V lost 4 bases and J lost 1; bases outside the gene matches: 5.

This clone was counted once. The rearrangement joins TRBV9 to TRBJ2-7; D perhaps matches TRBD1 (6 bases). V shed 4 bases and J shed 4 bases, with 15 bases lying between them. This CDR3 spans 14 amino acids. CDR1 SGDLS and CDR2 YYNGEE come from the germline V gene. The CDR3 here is CASSPRRDIYEQYF. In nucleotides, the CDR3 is TGTGCCAGCAGCCCCCGCCGGGACATATACGAGCAGTACTTC.

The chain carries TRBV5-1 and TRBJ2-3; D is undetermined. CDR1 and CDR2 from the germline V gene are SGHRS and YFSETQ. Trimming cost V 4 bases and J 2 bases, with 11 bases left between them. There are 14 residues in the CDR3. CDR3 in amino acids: CASSPGSFTDTQYF. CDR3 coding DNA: TGCGCCAGCAGCCCCGGTTCTTTCACAGATACGCAGTATTTT.

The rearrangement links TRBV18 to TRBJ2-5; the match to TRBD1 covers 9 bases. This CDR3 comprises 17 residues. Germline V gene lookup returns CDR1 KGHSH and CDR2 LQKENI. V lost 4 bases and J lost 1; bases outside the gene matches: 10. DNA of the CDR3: TGTGCCAGCTCACAGATACAGGGGGCCGGACTCCAAGAGACCCAGTACTTC. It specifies CASSQIQGAGLQETQYF.

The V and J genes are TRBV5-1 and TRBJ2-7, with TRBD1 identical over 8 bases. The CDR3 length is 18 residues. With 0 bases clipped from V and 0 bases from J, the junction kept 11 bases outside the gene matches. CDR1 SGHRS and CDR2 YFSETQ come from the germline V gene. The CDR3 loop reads CASSLARGPGQDSYEQYF. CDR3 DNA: TGCGCCAGCAGCTTGGCCCGCGGCCCGGGACAGGACTCCTACGAGCAGTACTTC.

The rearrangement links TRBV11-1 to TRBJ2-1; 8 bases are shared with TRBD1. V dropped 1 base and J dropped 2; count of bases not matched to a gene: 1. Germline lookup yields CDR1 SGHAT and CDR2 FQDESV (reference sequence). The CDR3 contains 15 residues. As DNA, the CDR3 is TGTGCCAGCAGCTTAGGACAGGGGCCCTACAATGAGCAGTTCTTC. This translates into CASSLGQGPYNEQFF.

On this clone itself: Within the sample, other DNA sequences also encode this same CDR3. CDR3 sequence (DNA): TGTGCCAGCAGTTACGGGGACAGGAACACCGGGGAGCTGTTTTTT. Translated, it gives CASSYGDRNTGELFF. The gene calls are TRBV6-5 and TRBJ2-2; 7 bases align to TRBD1. CDR1 MNHEY and CDR2 SVGAGI come from the germline V gene. This CDR3 is built from 15 residues. After removal of 2 bases from V and 1 base from J, the junction contained 1 base not matched to a gene.

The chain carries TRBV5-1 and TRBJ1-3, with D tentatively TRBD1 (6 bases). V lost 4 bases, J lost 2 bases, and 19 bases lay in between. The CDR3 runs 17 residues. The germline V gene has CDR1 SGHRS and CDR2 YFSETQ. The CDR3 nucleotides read TGCGCCAGCAGCCCGGACAGTCCTACGGGCGCTGGAAACACCATATATTTT. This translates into CASSPDSPTGAGNTIYF.